What follows describes a single TCR beta chain. Its antigen specificity is not known. No clone much larger than this one lies a single base away; base qualities are absent. To sequence the TCRbeta CDR3 region, genomic DNA was isolated from the sorted cells. The immunoSEQ Assay was used for sequencing of TCRbeta CDR3 regions. TCRdb stores this immuneACCESS table with in-frame sequences only. Part of the clones is absent; in the studies checked, under half of the shortfall reflects unresolved V genes, and no reason is known for the rest. Across this sample there are about 90,000 clones, with around 90% seen only once. The ten largest make up 0.33% of the sample. This entry is derived from a study of OX40 agonist ivuxolimab in advanced cancers. A note on the overall study: The costimulatory receptor OX40 (CD134) was targeted by ivuxolimab, a fully human IgG2 agonistic monoclonal antibody. Prior anti-PD-1, anti-PD-L1 or anti-CTLA-4 therapy was permitted, and checkpoint inhibitors had been received by around 40% of dose-escalation patients. Three dose-escalation patients achieved partial responses, one with hepatocellular carcinoma and two with cutaneous melanoma. Intravenous ivuxolimab was administered to patients every 2 weeks at six dose levels: 0.01, 0.1, 0.3, 1.5, 3 and 10 mg/kg. Of the roughly 51 dose-escalation patients, hepatocellular carcinoma was present in around 19, melanoma in some 15, renal cell carcinoma in 9 and head and neck cancer in 9. The dose-escalation cohort was about 83% male with a mean age of approximately 60 years, ranging from about 20 to 85. The purpose of peripheral TCRbeta sequencing was to test whether ivuxolimab changed TCR sequence diversity and led to clonal T-cell expansion. The monotherapy dose-escalation portion (N of about 50 patients) of the phase I ivuxolimab trial is reported in the paper.

Patients with autoimmune disease history or receiving systemic immunosuppression were excluded from the trial. Peripheral blood for TCR sequencing was collected from all dose cohorts at baseline, on cycle 4 day 1, and on cycle 7 day 1. Samples were obtained from an open-label, multicenter, first-in-human phase I dose-escalation trial of ivuxolimab. Adults with locally advanced or metastatic melanoma, renal cell carcinoma, hepatocellular carcinoma or head and neck squamous cell carcinoma were enrolled in the trial. CD4+ and CD8+ T cells were sorted separately from peripheral blood before TCR sequencing. Its CDR3 holds 15 amino acids, cysteine through phenylalanine. CDR3 DNA only is kept here, 45 bases in frame from base 1. CDR1 and CDR2, per the germline V gene, are KGHSY and FQNENV. Deletion took 7 bases off V and 2 bases off J, with a span of 15 bases between the germline ends. Study-wide findings and limitations: Which antigens the clonally expanded peripheral T cells were specific for was not determined. Clonal expansion of both CD4+ and CD8+ blood T cells was observed from baseline to week 6 at doses 0.1 to 3.0 mg/kg. Low levels of normalized T-cell clonal expansion were also seen in some nonresponding patients. Partial responders in the 0.1-3.0 mg/kg groups had among the lowest normalized peripheral clonal expansion, especially among CD8+ T cells. After ivuxolimab, more expanded clones were found on average in CD8+ T cells than in CD4+ T cells.

This receptor was obtained from an adult with an advanced solid tumor such as melanoma, head and neck, liver or kidney cancer. The sequence links TRBV16 to TRBJ1-5; the D segment cannot be called with confidence. The starting material was CD4+ or CD8+ T cells sorted from blood, obtained in a trial of the OX40 agonist ivuxolimab. In nucleotides, the sequence is TGTGCCAGCACCCCTATGGTCGGAGGCAATCAGCCCCAGCATTTT. It encodes CASTPMVGGNQPQHF.